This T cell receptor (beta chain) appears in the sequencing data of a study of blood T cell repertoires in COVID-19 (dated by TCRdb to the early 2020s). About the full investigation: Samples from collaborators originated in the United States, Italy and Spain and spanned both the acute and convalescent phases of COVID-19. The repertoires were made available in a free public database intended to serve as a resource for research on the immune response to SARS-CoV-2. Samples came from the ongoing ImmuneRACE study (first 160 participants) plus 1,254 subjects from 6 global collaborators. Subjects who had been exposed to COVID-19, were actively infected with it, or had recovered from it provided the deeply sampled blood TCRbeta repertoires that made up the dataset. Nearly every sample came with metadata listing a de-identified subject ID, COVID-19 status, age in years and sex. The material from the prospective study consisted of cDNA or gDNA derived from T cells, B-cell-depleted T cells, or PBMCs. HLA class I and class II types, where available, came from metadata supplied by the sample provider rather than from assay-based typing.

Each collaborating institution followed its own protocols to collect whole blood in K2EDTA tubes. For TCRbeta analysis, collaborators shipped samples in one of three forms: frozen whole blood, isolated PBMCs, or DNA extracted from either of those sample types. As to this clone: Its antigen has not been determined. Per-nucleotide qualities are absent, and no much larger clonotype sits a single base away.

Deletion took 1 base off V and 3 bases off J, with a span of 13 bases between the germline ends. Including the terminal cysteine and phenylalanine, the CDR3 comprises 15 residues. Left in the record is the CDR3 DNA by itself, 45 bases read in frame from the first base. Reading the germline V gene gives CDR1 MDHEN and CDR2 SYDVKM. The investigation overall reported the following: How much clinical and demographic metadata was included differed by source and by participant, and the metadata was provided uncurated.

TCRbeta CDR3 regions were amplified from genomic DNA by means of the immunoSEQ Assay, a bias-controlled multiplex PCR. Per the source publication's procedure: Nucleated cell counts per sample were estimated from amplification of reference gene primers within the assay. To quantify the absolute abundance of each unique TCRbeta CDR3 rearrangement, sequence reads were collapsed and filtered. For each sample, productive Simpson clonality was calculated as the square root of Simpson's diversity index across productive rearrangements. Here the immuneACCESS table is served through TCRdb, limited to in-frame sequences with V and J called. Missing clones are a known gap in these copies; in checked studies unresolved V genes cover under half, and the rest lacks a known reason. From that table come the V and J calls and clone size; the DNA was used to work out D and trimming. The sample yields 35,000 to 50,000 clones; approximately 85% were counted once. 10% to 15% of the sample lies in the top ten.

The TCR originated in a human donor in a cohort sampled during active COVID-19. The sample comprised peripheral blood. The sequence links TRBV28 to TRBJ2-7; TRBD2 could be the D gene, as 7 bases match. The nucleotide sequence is TGTGCCAGCAGTTTATTGGGGGGGGCAGACTACGAGCAGTACTTC. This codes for CASSLLGGADYEQYF.